A selection of T cell receptor beta chains follows, all from one sample in a study of OX40 agonist ivuxolimab in advanced cancers. Libraries were prepared by immunoSEQ multiplex PCR; TCRdb keeps only in-frame clonotypes and omits some of them. The sample contains 60,000 to 75,000 clones, roughly 84% of which appear only once. This specimen was CD4+ or CD8+ T cells sorted from blood, taken in a trial of the OX40 agonist ivuxolimab. The receptors shown here come from an adult with an advanced solid tumor such as melanoma, head and neck, liver or kidney cancer. Both conserved end residues are part of each CDR3. A D gene is named only where the DNA matches it firmly. Clone size appears in some rows only: once, few, many, or a class for an expanded clone.

d_call	v_call	clone_size	j_call	cdr3_aa	cdr3_nt
TRBD1	TRBV11-1	NA	TRBJ1-1	CASSSGQGTEAFF	TGTGCCAGCAGTTCGGGACAGGGCACTGAAGCTTTCTTT
NA	TRBV18	few	TRBJ2-7	CASSSSAYEQYF	TGTGCCAGCTCAAGTTCGGCCTACGAGCAGTACTTC
NA	TRBV6-4	NA	TRBJ2-1	CASSGAPSGEQFF	TGTGCCAGCAGTGGCGCCCCGTCGGGTGAGCAGTTCTTC
NA	TRBV18	NA	TRBJ1-1	CASSPDLNTEAFF	TGTGCCAGCTCACCAGATTTGAACACTGAAGCTTTCTTT
NA	TRBV12-5	NA	TRBJ2-3	CASGSFGSPRDTDTQYF	TGTGCTAGTGGTTCCTTCGGGAGCCCAAGAGACACAGATACGCAGTATTTT
NA	TRBV13	NA	TRBJ2-3	CASSLRVGDTQYF	TGTGCCAGCAGCTTAAGGGTCGGAGATACGCAGTATTTT
NA	TRBV19	few	TRBJ2-5	CASSITGRVKTQYF	TGTGCCAGTAGTATCACAGGGAGGGTGAAGACCCAGTACTTC
NA	TRBV5-4	few	TRBJ2-1	CASSLDHSKGNEQFF	TGTGCCAGCAGCTTGGACCATAGTAAGGGGAATGAGCAGTTCTTC
NA	TRBV2	NA	TRBJ2-7	CASSEKSSGSYF	TGTGCCAGCAGTGAAAAGAGTAGTGGGAGCTACTTC
NA	TRBV4-1	few	TRBJ1-2	CASSQASYGYTF	TGCGCCAGCAGCCAAGCAAGTTATGGCTACACCTTC
NA	TRBV5-1	NA	TRBJ2-1	CASSLDGGSYNEQFF	TGCGCCAGCAGCTTGGATGGGGGCTCCTACAATGAGCAGTTCTTC
NA	TRBV5-1	NA	TRBJ1-1	CASSLGGGNTEAFF	TGCGCCAGCAGCTTGGGGGGCGGGAACACTGAAGCTTTCTTT
TRBD1	TRBV29-1	NA	TRBJ1-3	CSVGDSPSGNTIYF	TGCAGCGTTGGGGACAGTCCCTCTGGAAACACCATATATTTT
NA	TRBV5-1	NA	TRBJ2-7	CASSPTGHSYEQYF	TGCGCCAGCTCTCCGACAGGTCACTCCTACGAGCAGTACTTC